Shown below are 16 T cell receptor beta chains from a single sample sequenced in a study of shared T cell receptors in the human thymus. The method was immunoSEQ multiplex PCR; TCRdb's version includes in-frame clones alone and lacks a portion of them. The table shows under 700,000 clones, with around 78% occurring only once. The sample was also reused in another study, on human thymus T cells.

Sequenced input: thymocytes. The source of these receptors is a boy younger than two with a congenital heart defect.

This clone has just a few counts. The genes are TRBV6-6 and TRBJ1-4; D not certain. The CDR3 has 15 residues. CDR1 is MNHNY and CDR2 is SVGAGI in the germline V gene (reference sequence). V dropped 2 bases and J dropped 8 bases, with 15 bases sitting between them. CDR3 region: CASSYRSPYYEKLFF. Here the CDR3 DNA reads TGTGCCAGCAGTTACCGGTCCCCCTACTACGAAAAACTGTTTTTT.

The chain couples TRBV4-1 to TRBJ2-7; 8 positions agree with TRBD2. Unmatched junction bases numbered 14, after V lost 4 bases and J lost 3 bases. CDR3 length: 17 amino acids. Germline V gene lookup returns CDR1 MGHRA and CDR2 YSYEKL. Written as DNA, the CDR3 is TGCGCCAGCAGCCTTCTCGGGGGTAGCGGGGCCTACTACGAGCAGTACTTC. This translates into CASSLLGGSGAYYEQYF.

This clone was recorded only once. The chain links TRBV4-1 to TRBJ2-7, with 8 bases matching TRBD2. This CDR3 is 15 amino acids long. Germline CDR1 is MGHRA and CDR2 is YSYEKL. After removal of 4 bases from V and 3 bases from J, the junction contained 8 bases not matched to a gene. For the CDR3, the DNA is TGCGCCAGCAGCCCACCCCTAGCGGGTTTCTACGAGCAGTACTTC. It translates to CASSPPLAGFYEQYF.

The V and J genes are TRBV4-2 and TRBJ2-7; tentatively, D is TRBD1 (5 bases). Germline assignment: CDR1 LGHNA and CDR2 YNFKEQ. This CDR3 spans 13 amino acids. V was cut by 3 bases and J by 5 bases, with 11 bases left in between. CDR3 nucleotide sequence: TGTGCCAGCAGCCACAGGGTATTAGACGAGCAGTACTTC. Amino acid sequence: CASSHRVLDEQYF.

V is TRBV5-4 and J is TRBJ2-1, with 9 bases aligning to TRBD2. There are 17 residues in the CDR3. V lost 4 bases and J lost 4; bases outside the gene matches: 12. Germline V gives CDR1 SGHNT, CDR2 YYREEE (reference sequence). This CDR3 reads CASSILSGSPPYNEQFF. In nucleotides, the CDR3 is TGTGCCAGCAGCATCCTTAGCGGGAGTCCCCCTTACAATGAGCAGTTCTTC.

The chain recombines TRBV11-2 with TRBJ2-7, with D unclear. Trimming took off 5 bases at V and 0 bases at J, with 11 bases between the two ends. The germline gives CDR1 SGHAT, CDR2 FQNNGV. This CDR3 has 14 residues. CDR3 sequence reads: CASSPETVSYEQYF. CDR3 DNA sequence: TGTGCCAGCAGCCCTGAGACTGTCTCCTACGAGCAGTACTTC.

CDR3 sequence (DNA): TGTGCCTGGAGTGTACAAGGAAGCGGGAGGCGGGGGGAGACCCAGTACTTC. Protein product: CAWSVQGSGRRGETQYF. This chain links TRBV30 with TRBJ2-5; 9 nucleotides line up with TRBD2. Trimming took 0 bases from V and 5 from J; bases not matched to a gene: 13. Germline CDR1 reads GTSNPN; CDR2 reads SVGIG (reference sequence). The CDR3 loop spans 17 amino acids.

This clone has just one count. This sequence joins TRBV6-5 and TRBJ1-1; D not certain. Germline values: CDR1 MNHEY, CDR2 SVGAGI. The CDR3 extends over 16 amino acids. V lost 0 bases and J 4 bases, leaving 15 bases between the germline ends. The DNA for the CDR3 is TGTGCCAGCAGTTACTCGGGGTCCCGGCGGGGCACTGAAGCTTTCTTT. It yields the protein CASSYSGSRRGTEAFF.

The rearrangement joins TRBV28 to TRBJ1-2, with 10 nucleotides matching TRBD1. This CDR3 contains 16 residues. Germline CDR1 reads MDHEN; CDR2 reads SYDVKM. The junction had 9 bases not matched to a gene; V was cut back by 5 bases and J by 3 bases. The CDR3 loop reads CASSRAFGQGDYGYTF. The CDR3 coding sequence is TGTGCCAGCAGTAGAGCCTTCGGACAGGGGGACTATGGCTACACCTTC.

This clone was picked up one time. The chain links TRBV4-3 to TRBJ2-1, with D possibly being TRBD1 (5 bases). V was cut by 4 bases and J by 0 bases, with 13 bases left in between. Germline CDR1 is LGHNA and CDR2 is YSLEER. The CDR3 is 16 residues long. The CDR3 sequence: CASSPQGAYSYNEQFF. CDR3 in DNA: TGCGCCAGCAGCCCCCAAGGGGCGTACTCCTACAATGAGCAGTTCTTC.

This clone came up a few times. J is TRBJ1-5 and V is TRBV6-1; 9 nucleotides line up with TRBD1. Germline CDR1 is MNHNS and CDR2 is SASEGT. This CDR3 has 20 residues. The junction had 14 bases not matched to a gene; V was cut back by 0 bases and J by 2 bases. CDR3 amino acids: CASSEARRLITGGCNQPQHF. Here the CDR3 DNA reads TGTGCCAGCAGTGAAGCGCGCCGACTCATTACAGGGGGCTGCAATCAGCCCCAGCATTTT.

The chain employs TRBV19 and TRBJ2-4; a weak D match, TRBD1 (6 bases). CDR3 length: 16 amino acids. From germline, CDR1 is LNHDA and CDR2 SQIVND (reference sequence). Trimming pared 4 bases from V and 2 bases from J, leaving 15 bases between. The CDR3 DNA sequence: TGTGCCAGTAGTAAGAGGGCAGGGGCCCCCAAAAACATTCAGTACTTC. Amino acids: CASSKRAGAPKNIQYF. The entire variable domain, with the rest obtained from reference TRBV19 and TRBJ2-4, is as follows: DGGITQSPKYLFRKEGQNVTLSCEQNLNHDAMYWYRQDPGQGLRLIYYSQIVNDFQKGDIAEGYSVSREKKESFPLTVTSAQKNPTAFYLCASSKRAGAPKNIQYFGAGTRLSVL.

The chain carries TRBV2 and TRBJ2-5, with D maybe TRBD2 (6 bases). The CDR3 is 12 amino acids. The V and J ends lost 4 bases and 5 bases respectively, with 8 bases between them. Germline V gene data show CDR1 as SNHLY and CDR2 as FYNNEI. The CDR3 DNA sequence: TGTGCCAGCAGTGGTGGGGGGGAGACCCAGTACTTC. Amino acid sequence: CASSGGGETQYF.

V and J are TRBV4-3 and TRBJ1-4; 9 bases are a match to TRBD1. J gave up 4 bases and V 0 bases, and 9 bases lay outside the gene matches. This CDR3 is 18 amino acids long. CDR1 is LGHNA and CDR2 is YSLEER in the germline V gene. DNA for the CDR3: TGCGCCAGCAGCCAAGAAGGATGGGACAGGGCATATAATGAAAAACTGTTTTTT. It yields the protein CASSQEGWDRAYNEKLFF.

The V and J genes are TRBV29-1 and TRBJ2-4; 9 positions match TRBD1. Germline CDR1 SQVTM, CDR2 ANQGSEA. J lost 3 bases, V lost 7 bases, and 1 base had no gene match. The CDR3 covers 12 residues. CDR3 DNA sequence: TGCAGCGGGACAGGGGACAAAAACATTCAGTACTTC. Its protein product is CSGTGDKNIQYF.

In this sample, this clone turned up once. The V and J genes are TRBV4-1 and TRBJ2-7, with TRBD1 identical over 7 bases. The CDR3 is 15 residues long. CDR1 and CDR2 (germline): MGHRA, YSYEKL. Trimming at V came to 4 bases and at J to 2 bases, leaving 8 bases not matched to a gene. The CDR3 spells CASSLRDSNTYEQYF. CDR3 in DNA: TGCGCCAGCAGCCTCCGGGACAGTAATACCTACGAGCAGTACTTC.